A selection of T cell receptor beta chains follows, all from one sample in a study of blood T cells in healthy people across ages. TCRdb reprocessed the 5' RACE reads via MiXCR and lists one record per CDR3 protein. The sample has about 830,000 distinct CDR3 sequences; roughly 64% are singletons. The specimen was blood. These receptors were obtained from a man aged 25-40 years in good health. The CDR3 runs from the conserved cysteine through the conserved F or W. The order of the fields is CDR3 DNA, CDR3 protein, V gene, clone size, D gene, J gene. A D gene is named only where the DNA matches it firmly. A row's size may be missing; if present it is once, few, many or a size class.

cdr3_nt: TGCAGTGCCCGACTAGCAGGACACCGGGATGAGCAGTTCTTC; cdr3_aa: CSARLAGHRDEQFF; v_call: TRBV20-1; clone_size: NA; d_call: TRBD2; j_call: TRBJ2-1
cdr3_nt: TGTGCCAGCTCGGAGGGGGCTAGCCAAGACACCGGGGAGCTGTTTTTT; cdr3_aa: CASSEGASQDTGELFF; v_call: TRBV18; clone_size: NA; d_call: NA; j_call: TRBJ2-2
cdr3_nt: TGTGTCAGCAGCCCGGGACAAGGCTATGGCTACACCTTC; cdr3_aa: CVSSPGQGYGYTF; v_call: TRBV7-2; clone_size: NA; d_call: NA; j_call: TRBJ1-2
cdr3_nt: TGTGCCAGCAGCTTACCGTCCCTAGCGGGAGGCCCGCAGTTCTTC; cdr3_aa: CASSLPSLAGGPQFF; v_call: TRBV11-2; clone_size: NA; d_call: TRBD2; j_call: TRBJ2-1
cdr3_nt: TGTGCCAGCAGCCAGATCCTAGCGGGGGCCTACGAGCAGTACTTC; cdr3_aa: CASSQILAGAYEQYF; v_call: TRBV3-1; clone_size: NA; d_call: TRBD2; j_call: TRBJ2-7
cdr3_nt: TGTGCCAGCAGTTTATCCGCGGGTTATGGCTACACCTTC; cdr3_aa: CASSLSAGYGYTF; v_call: TRBV27; clone_size: NA; d_call: NA; j_call: TRBJ1-2
cdr3_nt: TGTGCCATCAGTGAGTCGACGGGACAGGGTTACAATGAGCAGTTCTTC; cdr3_aa: CAISESTGQGYNEQFF; v_call: TRBV10-3; clone_size: NA; d_call: TRBD1; j_call: TRBJ2-1
cdr3_nt: TGTGCCAGCAGTTTCCCAGACAGAAGAAACACTGAAGCTTTCTTT; cdr3_aa: CASSFPDRRNTEAFF; v_call: TRBV28; clone_size: NA; d_call: NA; j_call: TRBJ1-1
cdr3_nt: TGTGCCACCAGCCACCGGACAGCTGATGGCTACACCTTC; cdr3_aa: CATSHRTADGYTF; v_call: TRBV24-1; clone_size: NA; d_call: NA; j_call: TRBJ1-2
cdr3_nt: TGTGCCAGCAGTGTATGGGGTAACTATGGCTACACCTTC; cdr3_aa: CASSVWGNYGYTF; v_call: TRBV28; clone_size: NA; d_call: NA; j_call: TRBJ1-2
cdr3_nt: TGCAGTGCTACTCGGGACTTATACAATGAGCAGTTCTTC; cdr3_aa: CSATRDLYNEQFF; v_call: TRBV20-1; clone_size: NA; d_call: NA; j_call: TRBJ2-1
cdr3_nt: TGCGCCAGCAGCTTGGATACGCTCGAGCAGCACTTC; cdr3_aa: CASSLDTLEQHF; v_call: TRBV5-1; clone_size: once; d_call: NA; j_call: TRBJ2-7
cdr3_nt: TGTGCCAGCAGCCCTGGGGGGGGAACGGAGCAGTTCTTC; cdr3_aa: CASSPGGGTEQFF; v_call: TRBV12-3/TRBV12-4; clone_size: NA; d_call: TRBD2; j_call: TRBJ2-1
cdr3_nt: TGCAGTGCTAGAGAGGGGACAGTGGATCAGCCCCAGCATTTT; cdr3_aa: CSAREGTVDQPQHF; v_call: TRBV20-1; clone_size: few; d_call: TRBD1; j_call: TRBJ1-5
cdr3_nt: TGTGCCAGCAGCGATCGAAGGGAAAAACTGTTTTTT; cdr3_aa: CASSDRREKLFF; v_call: TRBV6-2/TRBV6-3; clone_size: NA; d_call: NA; j_call: TRBJ1-4
cdr3_nt: TGTGCCAGCAGGCCTCAAGGGGGGGGCTACGAGCAGTACTTC; cdr3_aa: CASRPQGGGYEQYF; v_call: TRBV27; clone_size: NA; d_call: NA; j_call: TRBJ2-7
cdr3_nt: TGTGCCATCAACCCGGGGGGATTCACAGATACGCAGTATTTT; cdr3_aa: CAINPGGFTDTQYF; v_call: TRBV10-3; clone_size: few; d_call: TRBD2; j_call: TRBJ2-3
cdr3_nt: TGCAGTACATACAGGGTCCCTGAAGCTTTCTTT; cdr3_aa: CSTYRVPEAFF; v_call: TRBV20-1; clone_size: NA; d_call: NA; j_call: TRBJ1-1
cdr3_nt: TGTGCCAGCAGTAGACAGGGCACCCGCTACGAGCAGTACTTC; cdr3_aa: CASSRQGTRYEQYF; v_call: TRBV2; clone_size: NA; d_call: TRBD1; j_call: TRBJ2-7
cdr3_nt: TGTGCCAGCAGTATCCAGAGCTTCTACGAGCAGTACTTC; cdr3_aa: CASSIQSFYEQYF; v_call: TRBV28; clone_size: NA; d_call: NA; j_call: TRBJ2-7
cdr3_nt: TGTGCCATCCTTACCGGGACAGGTACCCTCTCTGGGGCCAACGTCCTGACTTTC; cdr3_aa: CAILTGTGTLSGANVLTF; v_call: TRBV10-3; clone_size: few; d_call: TRBD1; j_call: TRBJ2-6
cdr3_nt: TGCAGTGCTAGTGGACTAGCGGGCTACAATGAGCAGTTCTTC; cdr3_aa: CSASGLAGYNEQFF; v_call: TRBV20-1; clone_size: few; d_call: TRBD2; j_call: TRBJ2-1
cdr3_nt: TGTGCCAGCAGCTTAGATGGTAGCGGCTCCTACGAGCAGTTCTTC; cdr3_aa: CASSLDGSGSYEQFF; v_call: TRBV7-2; clone_size: NA; d_call: NA; j_call: TRBJ2-1
cdr3_nt: TGTGCCAGTAAAGATTTCCAAGAGACCCAGTACTTC; cdr3_aa: CASKDFQETQYF; v_call: TRBV19; clone_size: NA; d_call: NA; j_call: TRBJ2-5
cdr3_nt: TGTGCCAGCAGCGGAAGCGGGAGTTTCCCCACCGGGGAGCTGTTTTTT; cdr3_aa: CASSGSGSFPTGELFF; v_call: TRBV9; clone_size: few; d_call: TRBD2; j_call: TRBJ2-2
cdr3_nt: TGTGCCAGTAAACCCGGACTAGACTACGAGCAGTACTTC; cdr3_aa: CASKPGLDYEQYF; v_call: TRBV6-5; clone_size: NA; d_call: TRBD2; j_call: TRBJ2-7
cdr3_nt: TGCAGTGCTAGAGGGGGGGGGAATATAGGTACCGGGGAGCTGTTTTTT; cdr3_aa: CSARGGGNIGTGELFF; v_call: TRBV20-1; clone_size: NA; d_call: TRBD2; j_call: TRBJ2-2